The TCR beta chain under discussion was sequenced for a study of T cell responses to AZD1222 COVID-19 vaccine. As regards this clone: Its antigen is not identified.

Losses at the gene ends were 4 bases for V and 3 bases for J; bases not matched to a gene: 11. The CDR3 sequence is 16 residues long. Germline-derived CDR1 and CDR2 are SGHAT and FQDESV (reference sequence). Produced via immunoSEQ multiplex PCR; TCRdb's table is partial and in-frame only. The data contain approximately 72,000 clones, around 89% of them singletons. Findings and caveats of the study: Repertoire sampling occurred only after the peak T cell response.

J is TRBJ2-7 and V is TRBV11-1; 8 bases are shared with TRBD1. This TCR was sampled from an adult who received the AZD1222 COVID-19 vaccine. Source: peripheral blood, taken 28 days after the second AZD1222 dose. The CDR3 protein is CASSSIPRTGYYEQYF. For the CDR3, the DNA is TGTGCCAGCAGCTCAATCCCCCGGACAGGGTACTACGAGCAGTACTTC.